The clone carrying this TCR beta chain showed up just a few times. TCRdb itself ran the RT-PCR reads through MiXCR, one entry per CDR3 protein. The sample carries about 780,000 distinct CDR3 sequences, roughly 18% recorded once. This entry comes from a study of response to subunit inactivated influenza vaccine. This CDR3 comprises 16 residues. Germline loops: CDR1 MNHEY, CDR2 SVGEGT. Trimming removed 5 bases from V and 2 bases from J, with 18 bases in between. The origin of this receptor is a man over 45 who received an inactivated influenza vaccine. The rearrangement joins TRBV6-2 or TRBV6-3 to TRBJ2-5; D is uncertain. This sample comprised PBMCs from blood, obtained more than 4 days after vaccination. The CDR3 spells CASSLPVGRRQETQYF. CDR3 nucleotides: TGTGCCAGCAGTCTTCCCGTAGGACGGAGACAAGAGACCCAGTACTTC.